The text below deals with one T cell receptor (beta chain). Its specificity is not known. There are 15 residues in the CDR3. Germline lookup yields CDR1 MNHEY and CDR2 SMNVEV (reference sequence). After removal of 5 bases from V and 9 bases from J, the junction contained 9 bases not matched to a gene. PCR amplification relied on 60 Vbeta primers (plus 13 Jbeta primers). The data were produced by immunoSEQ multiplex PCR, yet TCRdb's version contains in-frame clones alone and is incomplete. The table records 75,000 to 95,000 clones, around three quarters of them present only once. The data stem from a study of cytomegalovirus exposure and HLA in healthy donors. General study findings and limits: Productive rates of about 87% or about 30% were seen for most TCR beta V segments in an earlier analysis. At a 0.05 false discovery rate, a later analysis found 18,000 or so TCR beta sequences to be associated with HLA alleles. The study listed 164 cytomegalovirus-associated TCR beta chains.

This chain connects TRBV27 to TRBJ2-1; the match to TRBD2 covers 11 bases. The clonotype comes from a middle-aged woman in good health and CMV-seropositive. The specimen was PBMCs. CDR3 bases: TGTGCCAGCAGTCAGACTAGCGGGATGATTGGTGAGCAGTTCTTC. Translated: CASSQTSGMIGEQFF.